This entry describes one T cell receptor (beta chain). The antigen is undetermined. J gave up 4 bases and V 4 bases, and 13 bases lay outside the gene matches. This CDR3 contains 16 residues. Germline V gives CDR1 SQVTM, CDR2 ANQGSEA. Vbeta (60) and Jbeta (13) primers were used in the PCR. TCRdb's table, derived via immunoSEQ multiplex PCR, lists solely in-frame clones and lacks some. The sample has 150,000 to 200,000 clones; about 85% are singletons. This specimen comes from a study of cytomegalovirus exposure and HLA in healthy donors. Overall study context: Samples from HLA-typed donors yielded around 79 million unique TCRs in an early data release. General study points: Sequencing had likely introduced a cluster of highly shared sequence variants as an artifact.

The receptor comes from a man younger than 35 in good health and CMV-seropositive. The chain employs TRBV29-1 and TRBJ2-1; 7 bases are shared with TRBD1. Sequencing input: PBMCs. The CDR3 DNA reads TGCAGCGTTGTAGACCCGGACAGGACCCCTTACAATGAGCAGTTCTTC. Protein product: CSVVDPDRTPYNEQFF.